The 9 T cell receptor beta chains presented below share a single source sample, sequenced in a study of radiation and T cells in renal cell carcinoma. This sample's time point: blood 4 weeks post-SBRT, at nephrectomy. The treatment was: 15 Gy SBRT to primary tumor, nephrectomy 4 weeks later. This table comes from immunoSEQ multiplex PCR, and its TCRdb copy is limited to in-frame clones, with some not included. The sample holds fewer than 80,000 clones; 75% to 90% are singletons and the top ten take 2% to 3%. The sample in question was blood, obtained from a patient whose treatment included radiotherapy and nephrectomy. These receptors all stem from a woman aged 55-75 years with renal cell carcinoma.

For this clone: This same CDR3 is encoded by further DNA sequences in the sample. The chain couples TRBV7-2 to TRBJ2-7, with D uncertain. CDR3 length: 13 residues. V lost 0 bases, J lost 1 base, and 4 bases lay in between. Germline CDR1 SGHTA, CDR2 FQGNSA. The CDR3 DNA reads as TGTGCCAGCAGCTTAGCAGGGTCCTACGAGCAGTACTTC. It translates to CASSLAGSYEQYF. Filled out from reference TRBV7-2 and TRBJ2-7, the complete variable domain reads GAGVSQSPSNKVTEKGKDVELRCDPISGHTALYWYRQSLGQGLEFLIYFQGNSAPDKSGLPSDRFSAERTGGSVSTLTIQRTQQEDSAVYLCASSLAGSYEQYFGPGTRLTVT.

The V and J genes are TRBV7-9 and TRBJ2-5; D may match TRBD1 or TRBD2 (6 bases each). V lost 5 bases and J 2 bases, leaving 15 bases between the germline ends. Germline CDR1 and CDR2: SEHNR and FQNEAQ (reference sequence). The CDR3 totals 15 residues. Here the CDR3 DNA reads TGTGCCAGCAGCCATAGGGGGGACTTACAAGAGACCCAGTACTTC. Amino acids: CASSHRGDLQETQYF.

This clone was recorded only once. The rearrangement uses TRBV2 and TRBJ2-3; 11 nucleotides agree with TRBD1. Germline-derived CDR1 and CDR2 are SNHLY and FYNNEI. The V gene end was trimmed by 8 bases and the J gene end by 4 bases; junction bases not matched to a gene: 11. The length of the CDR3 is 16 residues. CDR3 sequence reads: CASVTEGQGGPDTQYF. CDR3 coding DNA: TGTGCCAGCGTCACCGAGGGACAGGGGGGCCCAGATACGCAGTATTTT.

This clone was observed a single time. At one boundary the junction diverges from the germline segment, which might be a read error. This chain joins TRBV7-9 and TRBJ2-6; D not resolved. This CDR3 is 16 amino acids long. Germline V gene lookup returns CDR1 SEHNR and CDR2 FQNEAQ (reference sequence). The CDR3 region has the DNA TGTGCCAGCAGCTCCGTGGGTGCTTCTGGGACCAACGTCCTGACTTTC. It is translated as CASSSVGASGTNVLTF.

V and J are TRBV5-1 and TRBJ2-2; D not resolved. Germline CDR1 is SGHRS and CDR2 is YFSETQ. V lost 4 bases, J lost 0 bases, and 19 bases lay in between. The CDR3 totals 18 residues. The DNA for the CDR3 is TGCGCCAGCAGCAACCCCCATAGGCAACCTACGAACACCGGGGAGCTGTTTTTT. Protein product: CASSNPHRQPTNTGELFF.

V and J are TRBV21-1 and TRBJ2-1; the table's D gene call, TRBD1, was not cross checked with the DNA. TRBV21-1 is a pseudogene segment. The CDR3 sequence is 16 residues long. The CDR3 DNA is TGTGCCAGCAGCAAAGCGAGGGGGATACCCCACAATGAGCAGTTCTTC. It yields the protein CASSKARGIPHNEQFF.

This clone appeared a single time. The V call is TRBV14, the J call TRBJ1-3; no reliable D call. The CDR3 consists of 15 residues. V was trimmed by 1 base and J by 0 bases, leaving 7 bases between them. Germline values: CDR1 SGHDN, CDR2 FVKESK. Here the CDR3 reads CASSQVGSSGNTIYF. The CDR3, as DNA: TGTGCCAGCAGCCAAGTGGGCAGCTCTGGAAACACCATATATTTT.

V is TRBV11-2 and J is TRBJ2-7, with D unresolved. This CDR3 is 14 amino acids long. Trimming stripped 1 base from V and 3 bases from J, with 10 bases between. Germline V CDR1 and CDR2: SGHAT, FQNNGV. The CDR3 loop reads CASSLAPIYYEQYF. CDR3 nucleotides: TGTGCCAGCAGCTTAGCCCCGATCTACTACGAGCAGTACTTC.

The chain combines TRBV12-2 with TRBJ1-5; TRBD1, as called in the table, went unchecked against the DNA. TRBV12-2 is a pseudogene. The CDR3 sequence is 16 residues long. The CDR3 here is CASLLTGGQSNQPQHF. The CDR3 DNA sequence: TGTGCAAGTCTCCTGACAGGGGGGCAAAGCAATCAGCCCCAGCATTTT.